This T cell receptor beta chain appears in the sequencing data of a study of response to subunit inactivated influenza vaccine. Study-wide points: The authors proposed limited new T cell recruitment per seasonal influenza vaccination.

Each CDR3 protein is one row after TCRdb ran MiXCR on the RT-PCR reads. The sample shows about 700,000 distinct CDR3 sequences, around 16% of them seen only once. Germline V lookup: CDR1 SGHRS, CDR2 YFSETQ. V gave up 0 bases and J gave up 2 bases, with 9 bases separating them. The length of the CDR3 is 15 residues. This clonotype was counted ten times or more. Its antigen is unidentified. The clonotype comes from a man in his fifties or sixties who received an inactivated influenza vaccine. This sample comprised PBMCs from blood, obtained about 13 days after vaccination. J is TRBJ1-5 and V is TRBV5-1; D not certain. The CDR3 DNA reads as TGCGCCAGCAGCTTGGGACCCTATGGCAATCAGCCCCAGCATTTT. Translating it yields CASSLGPYGNQPQHF.